This TCR beta chain was sequenced during a study of T cells in Graves' hyperthyroidism and ophthalmopathy. For Graves' hyperthyroidism to be stable, ophthalmopathy could not progress within 18 months. Germline V CDR1 and CDR2: SNHLY, FYNNEI. There are 11 residues in the CDR3. V was clipped by 7 bases and J by 6 bases, with 10 bases between them. Authors of the study amplified TCR beta CDR3 regions from RNA transcripts. The TCR CDR3 first-round RT-PCR relied on the HTBI primer set. TCRdb independently ran MiXCR on the multiplex PCR reads; one entry per CDR3 protein. The sample lists approximately 100,000 distinct CDR3 sequences, approximately 48% occurring once. The sample holds many counts of this clonotype.

The specimen was blood. The rearrangement joins TRBV2 to TRBJ2-7; perhaps D is TRBD1 or TRBD2 (5 bases each). The source is a man between 40 and 49 years old with Graves' hyperthyroidism. This CDR3 is CASKERGEQYF. The CDR3 nucleotides read TGTGCCAGCAAAGAGAGGGGCGAGCAGTACTTC.